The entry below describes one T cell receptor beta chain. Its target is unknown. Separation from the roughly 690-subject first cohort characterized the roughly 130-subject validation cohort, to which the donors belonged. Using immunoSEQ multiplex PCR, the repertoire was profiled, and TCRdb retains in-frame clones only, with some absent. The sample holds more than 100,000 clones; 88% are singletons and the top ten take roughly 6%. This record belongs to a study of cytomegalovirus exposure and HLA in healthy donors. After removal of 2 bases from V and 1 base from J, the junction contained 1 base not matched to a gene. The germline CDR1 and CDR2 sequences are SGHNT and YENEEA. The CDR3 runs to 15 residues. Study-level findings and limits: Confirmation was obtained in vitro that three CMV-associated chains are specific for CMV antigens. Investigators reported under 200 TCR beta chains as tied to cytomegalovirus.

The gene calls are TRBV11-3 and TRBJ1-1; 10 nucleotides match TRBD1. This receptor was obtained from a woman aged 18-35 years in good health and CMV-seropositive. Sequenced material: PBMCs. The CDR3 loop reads CASSLRQGANTEAFF. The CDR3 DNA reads TGTGCCAGCAGCTTACGACAGGGGGCGAACACTGAAGCTTTCTTT.